A selection of T cell receptor beta chains follows, all from one sample in a study of neurological immune-mediated disorders. In TCRdb, the 5' RACE reads were re-called with MiXCR into one record per CDR3 protein. The table has about 49,000 distinct CDR3 sequences, about a tenth seen once. The specimen sequenced was PBMCs. The receptors were sampled from a woman aged 40 to 49 in good health. CDR3s leave out the opening cysteine and the closing phenylalanine or tryptophan. Some rows have no size entry. The others give once, few or many, or a class for an expanded clone.

V: TRBV9
size: NA
CDR3: ACSVEGTVDSPLH

V: TRBV20-1
size: many
CDR3: SAGTRDRGVRGYT

V: TRBV5-1
size: many
CDR3: ASRQGLGNQPQH

V: TRBV20-1
size: many
CDR3: SARDETEAF

V: TRBV7-9
size: NA
CDR3: ASSLPLAGAQVTQY

V: TRBV7-2
size: many
CDR3: ASRPGHTSGEQF

V: TRBV6-5
size: many
CDR3: ASSYSYRPSSGNTIY

V: TRBV5-5
size: many
CDR3: ASGGTNHLEAF

V: TRBV4-3
size: few
CDR3: ASSQDANNGRAF

V: TRBV4-1
size: NA
CDR3: TSSQGPQASGELF

V: TRBV20-1
size: many
CDR3: SARAGNSYGYT

V: TRBV7-3
size: many
CDR3: ASSPNARGLTDTQY

V: TRBV9
size: many
CDR3: ASSLRTQVGELF